These T cell receptor beta chains were read from a single sample in a study of identical twins. TCRdb reanalysed the 5' RACE reads using MiXCR and keeps one entry per CDR3 protein. The table includes around 280,000 distinct CDR3 sequences, about 8.1% detected once. The sample also formed part of further work on yellow fever vaccine responses in identical twins.

Material: memory (CD45RO+) T cells sorted from blood. The receptor source for this set is a woman under 30 in good health. Each CDR3 is given with its conserved first and last residue. Fields, in order: V gene, D gene, J gene, CDR3 length, clone size, CDR3 DNA, CDR3 protein. D genes are given only for firm matches. Size is omitted from some rows. Given values are once, few, many or a class for expanded clones.

>TRBV3-1|.|TRBJ1-4|15|.
TGTGCCAGCAGCCAAAGGAGGGCAACTAATGAAAAACTGTTTTTT
CASSQRRATNEKLFF
>TRBV10-3|.|TRBJ2-7|14|few
TGTGCCATCAGTGAGTCGGCAGGGGCTCACGAGCAGTACTTC
CAISESAGAHEQYF
>TRBV18|TRBD2|TRBJ2-1|14|few
TGTGCCAGCTCACCCCAGGGAGGGGTGAATGAGCAGTTCTTC
CASSPQGGVNEQFF
>TRBV5-1|.|TRBJ1-2|15|.
TGCGCCAGCAGCTTGGTGCTGGAATTTAAGAGTGGCTACACCTTC
CASSLVLEFKSGYTF
>TRBV21-1|.|TRBJ1-6|17|few
TGTGCCAGCAGCAAAGCGACAGGGAGCTCCTATAATTCACCCCTCCACTTT
CASSKATGSSYNSPLHF
>TRBV18|TRBD1|TRBJ1-1|15|few
TGTGCCAGCTCACGACAGGGGATCGAGAACACTGAAGCTTTCTTT
CASSRQGIENTEAFF
>TRBV2|.|TRBJ2-3|15|many
TGTGCCAGCAGGGAGGCGGGGGCCAACACAGATACGCAGTATTTT
CASREAGANTDTQYF
>TRBV20-1|TRBD1|TRBJ2-7|15|few
TGCAGTGCTGACCGACAGGGGGCAATCTCCTACGAGCAGTACTTC
CSADRQGAISYEQYF
>TRBV9|.|TRBJ2-1|16|.
TGTGCCAGCAGCGTAGTACCCGTCAGCTCCTACAATGAGCAGTTCTTC
CASSVVPVSSYNEQFF
>TRBV6-1|.|TRBJ1-5|13|.
TGTGCCAGCAGTTGGGACGTAGAACAGCCCCAGCATTTT
CASSWDVEQPQHF
>TRBV9|.|TRBJ2-2|16|many
TGTGCCAGCAGCGTAGGGTCAGGTGCGAACACCGGGGAGCTGTTTTTT
CASSVGSGANTGELFF
>TRBV6-5|.|TRBJ1-2|13|.
TGTGCCAGCAGTTCTGGGGGGATCTATGGCTACACCTTC
CASSSGGIYGYTF
>TRBV5-1|TRBD1|TRBJ2-1|14|many
TGCGCCAGCAGCTTGGGACAGGGGGCTTATGAGCAGTTCTTC
CASSLGQGAYEQFF
>TRBV3-1|.|TRBJ2-2|15|many
TGTGCCAGCAGCCCCCCGGGCGCGAACACCGGGGAGCTGTTTTTT
CASSPPGANTGELFF
>TRBV4-1|.|TRBJ1-4|16|many
TGCGCCAGCAGCCAAGGGACTCTTGGGAGTAATGAAAAACTGTTTTTT
CASSQGTLGSNEKLFF
>TRBV20-1|.|TRBJ2-7|15|many
TGCAGTGCTAGAGATGGACAACCTGGAGCCTACGAGCAGTACTTC
CSARDGQPGAYEQYF
>TRBV7-8|TRBD1|TRBJ2-1|20|many
TGTGCCAGCAGCTTACGACAGGGTGGGGACAGGGGGAAGACCTACAATGAGCAGTTCTTC
CASSLRQGGDRGKTYNEQFF
>TRBV3-1|.|TRBJ1-2|11|.
TGTGCCAGCAGACATAATTGGGAGTACACCTTC
CASRHNWEYTF
>TRBV7-6|.|TRBJ2-2|15|few
TGTGCCAGCAGCTTAGTCTTCGACAACACCGGGGAGCTGTTTTTT
CASSLVFDNTGELFF
>TRBV21-1|.|TRBJ2-7|11|many
TGTGCCAGAAAGAGGGGGTACGAGCAGTACTTC
CARKRGYEQYF
>TRBV6-4|.|TRBJ2-6|17|few
TGTGCCAGCAGTGACGTTGCGGGAAGCTCTGGGGCCAACGTCCTGACTTTC
CASSDVAGSSGANVLTF
>TRBV29-1|TRBD2|TRBJ2-1|14|many
TGCAGCGTTGAAGGTAGCGGGAGGGAGAATGAGCAGTTCTTC
CSVEGSGRENEQFF
>TRBV4-1|TRBD1|TRBJ1-4|15|.
TGCGCCAGCAGCTCCCGGACAGGTTTTACTGAAAAACTGTTTTTT
CASSSRTGFTEKLFF
>TRBV18|TRBD1|TRBJ1-2|17|many
TGTGCCAGCTCACCACTTACCGGGACAGGGGCCAACTATGGCTACACCTTC
CASSPLTGTGANYGYTF
>TRBV11-2|.|TRBJ2-2|18|.
TGTGCCAGCACCCGACACCTTGGTCAGGGTTCAAACACCGGGGAGCTGTTTTTT
CASTRHLGQGSNTGELFF
>TRBV20-1|TRBD1|TRBJ1-3|14|few
TGCAGTGCTAGGTCCGGGACAGGGGTAAACACCATATATTTT
CSARSGTGVNTIYF
>TRBV6-5|.|TRBJ1-1|16|few
TGTGCCAGCAGTCACCCTCGAGTGCAGGGGAGAACTGAAGCTTTCTTT
CASSHPRVQGRTEAFF
>TRBV6-5|.|TRBJ2-2|17|.
TGTGCCAGCAGTTACTCACGGTCTAGCGTGAACACCGGGGAGCTGTTTTTT
CASSYSRSSVNTGELFF
>TRBV6-1|.|TRBJ2-5|13|.
TGTGCCAGCAGTACAGAACCCCAAGAGACCCAGTACTTC
CASSTEPQETQYF
>TRBV28|TRBD2|TRBJ2-1|16|few
TGTGCCAGCAGAACCCCTAGCGGAGGCACCTACAATGAGCAGTTCTTC
CASRTPSGGTYNEQFF
>TRBV4-2|TRBD1|TRBJ2-7|15|.
TGTGCCAGCAGCCCCGGACAGGGGGCGTCGTACGAGCAGTACTTC
CASSPGQGASYEQYF